This TCR beta chain is from a study of T cells expressing NK-cell markers. Whole-study context: It was sorted CD3+CD56-NKG2C+, CD3+CD56+NKG2C- and CD3+CD56+NKG2C+ T cells that provided the TCR beta repertoires.

Study-wide findings and caveats: Whether expanded NKG2C+ T cell clones were HCMV specific stayed uncertain. Dominant NKG2C+ clonotypes in roughly 6 donors made up about 1.0-7.0% of CD8+ T cells.

The TCR beta cDNA came from 5'RACE template switching with UMIs. TCRdb re-analyzed the 5' RACE reads; it lists each CDR3 protein once, without DNA. Its listing shows roughly 430,000 distinct CDR3 sequences. About this clonotype itself: Its specificity is not known.

CDR1 is LGHDT and CDR2 is YNNKEL in the germline V gene (reference sequence). The length of the CDR3 is 14 residues. The receptor was isolated from a woman aged 18-70 years in good health. The chain carries TRBV3-1 and TRBJ2-1. Sample: blood T cells: a sorted CD56 or NKG2C T cell subset, CD4+ or CD8+ T cells, or bulk PBMC T cells (not recorded which). CDR3 sequence reads: CASSQPLVGNEQFF.